Described below is a single T cell receptor (beta chain) sequence and its context. The sample belongs to a study of blood T cell repertoires in COVID-19. Looking at the study overall: Samples came from the United States, Italy and Spain, spanning acute and convalescent COVID-19. Sources were T cells, B-cell-depleted T cells, or PBMCs; the material itself was cDNA or gDNA.

Original analysis: Researchers report that nucleated cell counts were estimated from reference gene primer amplification. Measured with immunoSEQ multiplex PCR; TCRdb has only the in-frame clones, and not every one. The V and J calls and clone size were taken over from that table, and D and trimming were inferred from the DNA. There are under 200,000 clones in the sample; around 83% occur only once, and over 0.85% lies in the top ten. Germline CDR1 MNHEY, CDR2 SMNVEV (reference sequence). CDR3 length: 14 amino acids. V gave up 5 bases and J gave up 5 bases; unmatched junction bases: 7. The sequenced sample was peripheral blood. The chain links TRBV27 to TRBJ2-5; TRBD1 matches at 8 bases. The receptor was isolated from a man aged 18 to 35 with acute or convalescent COVID-19. CDR3: CASSPGQGLETQYF. DNA of the CDR3: TGTGCCAGCAGTCCCGGACAGGGTTTGGAGACCCAGTACTTC.